This passage covers 9 T cell receptor beta chains from one sample sequenced in a study of blood T cell repertoires in COVID-19. Using immunoSEQ multiplex PCR, the repertoire was profiled, and TCRdb retains in-frame clones only, with some absent. Of roughly 38,000 clones in the sample, approximately 89% were seen once. Sequencing input: peripheral blood. All receptors come from a woman in her 70s with acute or convalescent COVID-19.

The chain links TRBV6-2 or TRBV6-3 to TRBJ2-3; D is possibly TRBD2 (6 bases). Germline V CDR1 and CDR2: MNHEY, SVGEGT. The CDR3 sequence is 14 residues long. Trimming left V 5 bases short and J 6 bases short, with 15 bases between. In DNA form, the CDR3 reads TGTGCCAGCAGTCTCCAACTAGCCGCGGATACGCAGTATTTT. Its protein product is CASSLQLAADTQYF.

This sequence joins TRBV21-1 and TRBJ2-7; the D call TRBD1 from the table was never checked on the DNA. TRBV21-1 represents a pseudogene. The CDR3 totals 13 residues. The chain's CDR3 is CASSPEHSYEQYV. CDR3 DNA: TGTGCCAGCAGCCCAGAGCACAGCTACGAGCAGTACGTC.

This clone was seen a few times. The chain couples TRBV5-1 to TRBJ1-1, with D possibly being TRBD1 (6 bases). The length of the CDR3 is 14 residues. Looked up from germline, CDR1 is SGHRS and CDR2 is YFSETQ. Deletions cut 0 bases from V and 5 bases from J, with 11 bases between. This CDR3 reads CASSLVDRGTEAFF. CDR3 in DNA: TGCGCCAGCAGCTTGGTGGACAGAGGGACTGAAGCTTTCTTT.

This clone was recorded a few times. This sequence joins TRBV25-1 and TRBJ2-2; the D gene is possibly TRBD2 (6 bases). This CDR3 has 17 amino acids. The germline V and J ends were trimmed by 4 bases and 5 bases, with 20 bases remaining between them. Germline values: CDR1 MGHDK, CDR2 SYGVNS. The CDR3 here is CASSGISGARGTGELFF. The CDR3, as DNA: TGTGCCAGCAGTGGGATCTCGGGAGCCCGCGGGACCGGGGAGCTGTTTTTT.

The chain has TRBV7-3 and TRBJ2-2; D remains ambiguous. Germline V gives CDR1 SGHTA, CDR2 FQGTGA. V lost 8 bases and J 3 bases, leaving 13 bases between the germline ends. This CDR3 has 14 amino acids. The CDR3 region has the DNA TGTGCCAGCGGAGACGGCGGATACACCGGGGAGCTGTTTTTT. It encodes CASGDGGYTGELFF.

This rearrangement joins TRBV21-1 to TRBJ2-3; the D segment call TRBD1 is taken from the table without a DNA check. TRBV21-1 is classified as a pseudogene. The CDR3 is 15 amino acids. CDR3 sequence reads: CASSKIGRDTDTQYF. For the CDR3, the DNA is TGTGCCAGCAGCAAAATTGGCAGGGATACAGATACGCAGTATTTT.

The chain carries TRBV7-9 and TRBJ2-2; D may be TRBD2 (6 bases). CDR1 SEHNR and CDR2 FQNEAQ come from the germline V gene (reference sequence). Trimming stripped 5 bases from V and 2 bases from J, with 18 bases between. CDR3 length equals 17 residues. CDR3 residues: CASSPHKGGLNTGELFF. DNA for the CDR3: TGTGCCAGCAGCCCTCACAAAGGAGGGCTAAACACCGGGGAGCTGTTTTTT.

This chain connects TRBV27 to TRBJ2-5, with D possibly being TRBD1 (6 bases). Trimming removed 5 bases from V and 0 bases from J, with 16 bases in between. Germline CDR1 MNHEY, CDR2 SMNVEV (reference sequence). This CDR3 region has 16 residues. CDR3 DNA sequence: TGTGCCAGCAGTATTCTCCGGGACACCGACCAAGAGACCCAGTACTTC. Protein sequence: CASSILRDTDQETQYF.

The chain is built from TRBV5-1 and TRBJ1-4; perhaps TRBD1 as D (5 bases). Trimming removed 2 bases from V and 7 bases from J, with 12 bases in between. Germline V gene lookup returns CDR1 SGHRS and CDR2 YFSETQ. This CDR3 has 14 amino acids. The CDR3 region is CASSFSPGLEKLFF. The CDR3 DNA sequence: TGCGCCAGCAGCTTCTCCCCGGGACTTGAAAAACTGTTTTTT.